This entry lists 21 T cell receptor beta chains sequenced from one sample in a study of Ad26.COV2.S vaccination and SARS-CoV-2 variants. Profiling relied on immunoSEQ multiplex PCR, and the TCRdb table lists in-frame clones only, not all of them. This repertoire shows 120,000 to 150,000 clones, more than 80% found once; its top ten account for 4% to 6%. The sequenced sample was peripheral blood, obtained after recovery from COVID-19. These receptors originate from a human donor who had recovered from COVID-19.

J is TRBJ1-1 and V is TRBV5-6; 9 nucleotides agree with TRBD1. Germline CDR1 SGHDT, CDR2 YYEEEE. Trimming took 6 bases from V and 7 from J; bases not matched to a gene: 19. The CDR3 totals 17 residues. The CDR3 region is CASTLRGTGSQRGEAFF. The CDR3 DNA sequence: TGTGCCAGCACTTTAAGGGGGACAGGGTCCCAGAGAGGTGAAGCTTTCTTT.

V is TRBV2 and J is TRBJ1-1, with TRBD1 identical over 7 bases. CDR1 is SNHLY and CDR2 is FYNNEI in the germline V gene. V lost 6 bases and J lost 5; bases outside the gene matches: 9. The CDR3 totals 14 residues. DNA of the CDR3: TGTGCCAGCAGACAGGGAAGGGGGCAAACTGAAGCTTTCTTT. Translated: CASRQGRGQTEAFF.

The chain combines TRBV6-1 with TRBJ2-4; no clear D. The CDR3 runs to 16 residues. V lost 2 bases to trimming and J lost 0 bases, with 11 bases between them. Germline values: CDR1 MNHNS, CDR2 SASEGT. Here the CDR3 reads CASSEKPHLAKNIQYF. In nucleotides, the CDR3 is TGTGCCAGCAGTGAAAAACCGCATCTAGCCAAAAACATTCAGTACTTC.

J is TRBJ1-1 and V is TRBV6-5; D is ambiguous. Between the trimmed V and J ends, which lost 0 bases and 1 base, there was a span of 12 bases. Looked up from germline, CDR1 is MNHEY and CDR2 is SVGAGI. CDR3 size: 16 residues. This CDR3 reads CASSYSRVWSNTEAFF. The CDR3 DNA reads as TGTGCCAGCAGTTACTCGCGGGTGTGGTCGAACACTGAAGCTTTCTTT.

The rearrangement uses TRBV6-1 and TRBJ2-5; D call uncertain. The assigned J gene may be wrong: the sequence end matches TRBJ2-7 better. The CDR3 sequence is 12 residues long. Germline V gives CDR1 MNHNS, CDR2 SASEGT. This CDR3 is CASSEAFYEQYF. CDR3 bases: TGTGCCAGCAGTGAAGCCTTCTACGAGCAGTACTTC.

The CDR3 nucleotides read TGTGCCAGCAGCCCCGACGGGGGGCGCGACACTGAAGCTTTCTTT. As protein: CASSPDGGRDTEAFF. The chain uses TRBV9 and TRBJ1-1, with D possibly matching TRBD1 (6 bases). The CDR3 is 15 residues long. V was clipped by 4 bases and J by 3 bases, with 16 bases between them. CDR1 is SGDLS and CDR2 is YYNGEE in the germline V gene.

This clone occurred once. The chain has TRBV7-2 and TRBJ2-7, with 10 nucleotides matching TRBD1. CDR3 length equals 17 residues. CDR1 and CDR2 (germline): SGHTA, FQGNSA. V trimming: 1 base; J trimming: 4 bases; junction bases outside the gene matches: 10. The CDR3 region has the DNA TGTGCCAGCAGCTTAGGGACAGGGGGAATGGTCTGGTACGAGCAGTACTTC. Translation: CASSLGTGGMVWYEQYF.

This chain connects TRBV7-9 to TRBJ2-3; TRBD2 agrees at 10 bases. CDR1 SEHNR and CDR2 FQNEAQ come from the germline V gene (reference sequence). V shed 5 bases, J shed 4 bases, and the junction held 3 bases outside the gene matches. There are 14 residues in the CDR3. CDR3 loop: CASSPSGGSDTQYF. CDR3 nucleotides: TGTGCCAGCAGCCCTAGCGGGGGCTCAGATACGCAGTATTTT.

The V and J genes are TRBV6-2 or TRBV6-3 and TRBJ1-6; 9 bases are a match to TRBD1. Germline V gene data show CDR1 as MNHEY and CDR2 as SVGEGT. The CDR3 spans 14 residues. The ends lost 6 bases at V and 9 bases at J; junction bases unmatched: 6. In DNA, the CDR3 is TGTGCCAGCAGCCTGGGACAGGGTGGTTCACCCCTCCACTTT. Its protein product is CASSLGQGGSPLHF.

The chain carries TRBV28 and TRBJ1-3; D gene uncertain. The CDR3 spans 14 residues. Germline V gives CDR1 MDHEN, CDR2 SYDVKM. V lost 6 bases, J lost 1 base, and 10 bases lay in between. CDR3 sequence (DNA): TGTGCCAGCAGCCCTGACAAATCTGGAAACACCATATATTTT. It translates to CASSPDKSGNTIYF. Full variable domain (remainder filled in from reference TRBV28 and TRBJ1-3): DVKVTQSSRYLVKRTGEKVFLECVQDMDHENMFWYRQDPGLGLRLIYFSYDVKMKEKGDIPEGYSVSREKKERFSLILESASTNQTSMYLCASSPDKSGNTIYFGEGSWLTVV.

The chain carries TRBV6-5 and TRBJ2-1; TRBD1 agrees at 9 bases. From germline, CDR1 is MNHEY and CDR2 SVGAGI. This CDR3 is 15 amino acids long. V lost 5 bases and J lost 5; bases outside the gene matches: 7. CDR3 bases: TGTGCCAGCAGTCTCGGACAGGGGCCCCACAATGAGCAGTTCTTC. Translated, it gives CASSLGQGPHNEQFF.

The chain recombines TRBV5-4 with TRBJ1-2; D unresolved. Germline V gene data show CDR1 as SGHNT and CDR2 as YYREEE (reference sequence). Trimming pared 0 bases from V and 7 bases from J, leaving 10 bases between. The CDR3 has 13 residues. In nucleotides, the CDR3 is TGTGCCAGCAGCTTGGGCCGGGATGTTGGCTACACCTTC. Encoded protein: CASSLGRDVGYTF.

The chain recombines TRBV20-1 with TRBJ2-1; TRBD1 might be the D (6 bases). Per the germline V gene, CDR1 is DFQATT and CDR2 is SNEGSKA (reference sequence). The CDR3 length is 11 residues. Trimming cost V 6 bases and J 9 bases, with 12 bases left between them. The CDR3 here is CSALGRGEQFF. CDR3 nucleotides: TGCAGTGCCCTTGGCAGGGGTGAGCAGTTCTTC.

This clone appeared a single time. The junction and the germline gene differ at one end; a read error may be behind it. This chain joins TRBV6-5 and TRBJ1-2, with 9 bases fitting TRBD1. The CDR3 length is 13 residues. Per the germline V gene, CDR1 is MNHEY and CDR2 is SVGAGI. CDR3 DNA: TGTGCCAGCAGTATCCGGGACAGGGCCGATACCTGCTTC. Residues: CASSIRDRADTCF.

The chain employs TRBV7-2 and TRBJ2-7; D is tentatively TRBD1 or TRBD2 (6 bases each). The CDR3 covers 15 residues. CDR1 and CDR2 from the germline V gene are SGHTA and FQGNSA. V shed 6 bases and J shed 2 bases, with 17 bases lying between them. CDR3 protein: CASSSMGGTPYEQYF. The CDR3 region has the DNA TGTGCCAGCAGTTCAATGGGGGGCACTCCCTACGAGCAGTACTTC.

Only one count was recorded for this clone. CDR3 protein: CASRRDRQNEQFF. The CDR3 DNA follows: TGTGCCAGCAGGAGGGACAGGCAAAATGAGCAGTTCTTC. The gene calls are TRBV7-2 and TRBJ2-1; 8 bases agree with TRBD1. Germline CDR1 is SGHTA and CDR2 is FQGNSA. The CDR3 spans 13 residues. J lost 7 bases, V lost 6 bases, and 5 bases had no gene match.

In this sample, this clone turned up once. The V and J genes are TRBV10-2 and TRBJ1-2, with D perhaps matching TRBD1 (5 bases). Germline V gives CDR1 WSHSY, CDR2 SAAADI. The CDR3 is 14 amino acids. Trimming removed 4 bases at V and 3 bases at J, with 12 bases between. CDR3 in DNA: TGCGCCAGCAGTGTTGCGGGAGGGGACTATGGCTACACCTTC. This gives the protein CASSVAGGDYGYTF.

The chain joins TRBV24-1 to TRBJ1-2; no definite D call. The germline CDR1 and CDR2 sequences are KGHDR and SFDVKD. The CDR3 length is 12 residues. V gave up 0 bases and J gave up 8 bases, with 6 bases separating them. CDR3 bases: TGTGCCACCAGTGATTTGATTGGGGGCTACACCTTC. Translated: CATSDLIGGYTF.

The chain is built from TRBV5-4 and TRBJ2-7, with a possible D match to TRBD2 (6 bases). The CDR3 is made up of 16 amino acids. V lost 4 bases to trimming and J lost 0 bases, with 17 bases between them. Germline lookup yields CDR1 SGHNT and CDR2 YYREEE (reference sequence). In DNA, the CDR3 is TGTGCCAGCAGCCTCGGCCGGGAGACGAGCTCCTACGAGCAGTACTTC. This sequence encodes CASSLGRETSSYEQYF.

CDR3 DNA sequence: TGTGCCAGCAGGGGGGGAGGACTCAATCAGCCCCAGCATTTT. Protein: CASRGGGLNQPQHF. The chain has TRBV2 and TRBJ1-5; perhaps TRBD1 as D (5 bases). Trimming shortened V by 6 bases and J by 3 bases, and 12 bases separated the two germline ends. CDR1 and CDR2 from the germline V gene are SNHLY and FYNNEI. The CDR3 contains 14 residues.

This chain uses TRBV5-1 with TRBJ1-5; D is undetermined. The germline V gene has CDR1 SGHRS and CDR2 YFSETQ. V was shortened by 1 base and J by 6 bases, with 14 bases between the two germline ends. The CDR3 is 15 amino acids. The CDR3 sequence: CASSLTGESGQPQHF. The CDR3 DNA sequence: TGCGCCAGCAGCTTGACTGGGGAATCGGGTCAGCCCCAGCATTTT.